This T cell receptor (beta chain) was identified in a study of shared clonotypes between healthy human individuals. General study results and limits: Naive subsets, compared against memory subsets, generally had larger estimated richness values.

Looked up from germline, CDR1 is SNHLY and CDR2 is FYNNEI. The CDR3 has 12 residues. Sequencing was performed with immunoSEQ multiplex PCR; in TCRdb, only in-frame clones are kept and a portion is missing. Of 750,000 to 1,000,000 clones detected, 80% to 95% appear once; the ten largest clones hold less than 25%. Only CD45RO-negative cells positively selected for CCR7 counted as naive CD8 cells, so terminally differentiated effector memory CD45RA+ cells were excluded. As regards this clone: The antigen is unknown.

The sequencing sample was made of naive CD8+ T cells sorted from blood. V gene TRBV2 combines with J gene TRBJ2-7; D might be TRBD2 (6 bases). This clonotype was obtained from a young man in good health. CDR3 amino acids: CARGRDTYEQYF. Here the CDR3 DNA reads TGTGCGCGGGGACGAGACACCTACGAGCAGTACTTC.